This T cell receptor beta chain was captured by sequencing in a study of cytomegalovirus exposure and HLA in healthy donors. Across the study: There were 90 million to 140 million unique TCR beta sequences, drawn from 150 million to 200 million T cells, in an earlier analysis.

Findings and caveats of the study: An analysis done earlier found most TCR beta V segments productive about 90% or about 30% of the time.

In the PCR, 60 Vbeta and 13 Jbeta primers were used. Profiled with immunoSEQ multiplex PCR; TCRdb holds only in-frame clones, not every one. The sample has approximately 130,000 clones, roughly 80% seen once. Worth noting for this clone: Its matching antigen is unknown.

The source of this sequence is a woman between 18 and 29 years old in good health and CMV-seronegative. Sequenced material: PBMCs.

The CDR3 is CASSNDRGQETQYF. The CDR3 DNA reads TGTGCCAGCAGTAACGACAGGGGTCAAGAGACCCAGTACTTC. The chain couples TRBV2 to TRBJ2-5; TRBD1 agrees at 8 bases. The CDR3 is 14 residues long. V gave up 5 bases and J gave up 2 bases; unmatched junction bases: 4. Germline V gives CDR1 SNHLY, CDR2 FYNNEI.